Given below is one TCR beta chain in context. The germline V gene encodes CDR1 LGHNA and CDR2 YSLEER. Trimming removed 0 bases from V and 2 bases from J, with 10 bases in between. CDR3 size: 15 residues. This specimen belongs to a study of Tregs in tolerant kidney transplant recipients. Sequencing used immunoSEQ multiplex PCR; TCRdb keeps in-frame clones, though not all of them. Altogether about 110,000 clones are present, roughly 90% being singletons, with the ten largest covering about 0.31%. The sequenced sample was CD4+ T cells from blood, obtained before the transplant. This sequence joins TRBV4-3 and TRBJ1-2; D gene ambiguous. The TCR comes from a human donor who received a combined kidney and bone marrow transplant. The CDR3 region has the DNA TGCGCCAGCAGCCAAGAGGTCGGGAGAAACTATGGCTACACCTTC. Translated: CASSQEVGRNYGYTF.